The clone carrying this T cell receptor beta chain has just a few counts. Its antigen is currently unknown. The data belong to a study of T cells after yellow fever vaccination. Overall study context: Low-cell-number fractions were prepared with SMART-Seq v4 Ultra Low Input. Findings of the study overall: The appearance of a small share of clonotypes in both CD4 and CD8 compartments was observed. Researchers report a weaker secondary response that nonetheless peaked faster, day 5 versus 15.

Germline-derived CDR1 and CDR2 are SGHRS and YFSETQ. The CDR3 has 15 residues. Unmatched junction bases numbered 7, after V lost 3 bases and J lost 5 bases. TCR cDNA, made by 5'RACE template switching, carried an added universal primer site and UMIs. TCRdb called the 5' RACE reads again in MiXCR, with one record for every CDR3 protein. This table has roughly 240,000 distinct CDR3 sequences, roughly 6.3% appearing once. The sequence was obtained from a man aged 25 to 45 who received the YFV17D yellow fever vaccine. This chain joins TRBV5-1 and TRBJ1-4; TRBD1 matches at 7 bases. The sample in question was CD4+ T cells sorted from PBMCs, obtained on the day of the yellow fever booster vaccination. CDR3 coding DNA: TGCGCCAGCAGCTCAGGGACAGCCACAAATGAAAAACTGTTTTTT. Residues: CASSSGTATNEKLFF. The whole variable domain, filled in from reference TRBV5-1 and TRBJ1-4, reads KAGVTQTPRYLIKTRGQQVTLSCSPISGHRSVSWYQQTPGQGLQFLFEYFSETQRNKGNFPGRFSGRQFSNSRSEMNVSTLELGDSALYLCASSSGTATNEKLFFGSGTQLSVL.